Here is one T cell receptor beta chain with its context. Its specificity is unknown. These data come from a study of a mutant IDH1 vaccine in newly diagnosed glioma. Across the whole study: There were eight vaccinations for patients, given in weeks 1, 3, 5, 7, 11, 15, 19 and 23. Vaccine dosing followed radiotherapy by 4-6 weeks, or accompanied temozolomide cycles.

The repertoire was sequenced with immunoSEQ multiplex PCR; TCRdb's copy has only in-frame clones and lacks some. The sample holds some 22,000 clones, around three quarters seen once. CDR1 SNHLY and CDR2 FYNNEI come from the germline V gene. V trimming: 6 bases; J trimming: 4 bases; junction bases outside the gene matches: 11. This CDR3 has 15 residues. General study points: Pseudoprogression apparently lacked any relation to changes in top peripheral T cell clonotypes.

Time point reported: week 11, during vaccination. Every vaccine dose comprised 300 ug of mutant IDH1 20-mer peptide plus topical imiquimod. Sequencing was performed on PBMCs, taken from a glioma patient whose treatment included an IDH1 peptide vaccine. V usage is TRBV2 and J usage is TRBJ1-2; 7 bases line up with TRBD1. This receptor was identified in a man in his forties or fifties with glioma. CDR3 in DNA: TGTGCCAGCAGGAGGGAACAGGGGATCGTCTATGGCTACACCTTC. It encodes CASRREQGIVYGYTF.